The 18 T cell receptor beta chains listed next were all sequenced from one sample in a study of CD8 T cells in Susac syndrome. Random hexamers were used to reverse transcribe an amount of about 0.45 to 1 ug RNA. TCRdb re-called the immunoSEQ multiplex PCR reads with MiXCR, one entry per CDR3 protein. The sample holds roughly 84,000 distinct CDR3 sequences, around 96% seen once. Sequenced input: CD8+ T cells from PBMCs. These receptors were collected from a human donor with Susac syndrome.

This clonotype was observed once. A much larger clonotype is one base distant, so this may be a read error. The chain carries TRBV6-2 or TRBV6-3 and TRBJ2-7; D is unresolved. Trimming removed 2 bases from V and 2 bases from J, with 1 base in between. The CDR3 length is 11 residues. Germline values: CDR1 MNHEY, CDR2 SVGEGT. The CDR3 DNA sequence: TGTGCCAGCAGTTACACCTACGAGCAGTACTTC. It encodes CASSYTYEQYF.

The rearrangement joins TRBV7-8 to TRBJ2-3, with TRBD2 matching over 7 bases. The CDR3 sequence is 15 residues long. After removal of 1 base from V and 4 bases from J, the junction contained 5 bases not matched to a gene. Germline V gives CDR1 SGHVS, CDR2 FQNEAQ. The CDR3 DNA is TGTGCCAGCAGCTTAGAGACTAGCTTTGCAGATACGCAGTATTTT. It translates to CASSLETSFADTQYF.

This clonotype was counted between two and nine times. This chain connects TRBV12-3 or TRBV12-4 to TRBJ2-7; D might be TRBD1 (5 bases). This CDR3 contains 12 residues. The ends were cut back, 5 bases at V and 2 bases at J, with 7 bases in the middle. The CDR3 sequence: CASSRGTYEQYF. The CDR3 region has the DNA TGTGCCAGCAGTAGGGGTACCTACGAGCAGTACTTC.

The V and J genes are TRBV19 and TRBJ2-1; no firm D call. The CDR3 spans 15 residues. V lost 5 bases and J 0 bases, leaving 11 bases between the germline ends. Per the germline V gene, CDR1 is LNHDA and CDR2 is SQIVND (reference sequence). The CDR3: CASSLNPSSYNEQFF. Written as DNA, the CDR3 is TGTGCCAGTAGTTTGAACCCTAGCTCCTACAATGAGCAGTTCTTC.

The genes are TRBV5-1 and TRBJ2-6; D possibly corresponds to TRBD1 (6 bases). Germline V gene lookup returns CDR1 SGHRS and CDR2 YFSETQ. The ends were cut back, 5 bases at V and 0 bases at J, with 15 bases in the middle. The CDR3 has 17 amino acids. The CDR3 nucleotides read TGCGCCAGCAGGTCTGCAGGGGTCCGCTCTGGGGCCAACGTCCTGACTTTC. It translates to CASRSAGVRSGANVLTF.

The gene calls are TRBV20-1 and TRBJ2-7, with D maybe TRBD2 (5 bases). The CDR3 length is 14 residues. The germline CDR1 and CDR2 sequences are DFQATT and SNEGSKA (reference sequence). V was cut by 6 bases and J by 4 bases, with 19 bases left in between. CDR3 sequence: CSAKDEDFLYEQYF. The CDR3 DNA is TGCAGTGCCAAAGACGAGGACTTTCTGTACGAGCAGTACTTC.

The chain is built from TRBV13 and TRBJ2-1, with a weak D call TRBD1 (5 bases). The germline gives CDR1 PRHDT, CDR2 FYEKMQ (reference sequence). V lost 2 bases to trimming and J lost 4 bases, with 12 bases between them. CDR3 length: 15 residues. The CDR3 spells CASSLSGLGYNEQFF. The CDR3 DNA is TGTGCCAGCAGCTTATCAGGGTTAGGGTACAATGAGCAGTTCTTC.

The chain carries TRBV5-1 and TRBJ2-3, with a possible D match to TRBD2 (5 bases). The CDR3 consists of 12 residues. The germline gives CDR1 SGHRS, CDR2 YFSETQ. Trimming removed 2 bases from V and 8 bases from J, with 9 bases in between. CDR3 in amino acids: CASSFSGITQYF. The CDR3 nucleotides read TGCGCCAGCAGCTTCTCGGGGATTACGCAGTATTTT.

The CDR3 sequence: CASSLVSGDSYNEQFF. Here the CDR3 DNA reads TGTGCCAGCAGCTTAGTTTCAGGGGACTCCTACAATGAGCAGTTCTTC. V usage is TRBV7-9 and J usage is TRBJ2-1; perhaps TRBD1 as D (6 bases). The CDR3 has 16 residues. Trimming shortened V by 1 base and J by 0 bases, and 10 bases separated the two germline ends. The germline gives CDR1 SEHNR, CDR2 FQNEAQ (reference sequence).

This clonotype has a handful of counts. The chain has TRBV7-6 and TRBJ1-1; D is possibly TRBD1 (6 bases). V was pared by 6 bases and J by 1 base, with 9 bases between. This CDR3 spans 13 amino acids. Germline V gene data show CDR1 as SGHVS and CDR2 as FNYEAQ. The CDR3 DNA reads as TGTGCCAGCAGTTTGACAGGGAACACTGAAGCTTTCTTT. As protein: CASSLTGNTEAFF.

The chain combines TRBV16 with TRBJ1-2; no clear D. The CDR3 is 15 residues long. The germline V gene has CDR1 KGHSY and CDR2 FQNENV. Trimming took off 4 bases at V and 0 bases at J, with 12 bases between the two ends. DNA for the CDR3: TGTGCCAGCAGCCCCGAAAAAACAGCTAACTATGGCTACACCTTC. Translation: CASSPEKTANYGYTF.

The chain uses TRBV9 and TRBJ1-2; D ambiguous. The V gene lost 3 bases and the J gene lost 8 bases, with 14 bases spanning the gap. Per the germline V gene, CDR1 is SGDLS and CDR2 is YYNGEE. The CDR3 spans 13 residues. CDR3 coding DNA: TGTGCCAGCAGCGCCGAAACCTCGAGCGGCTACACCTTC. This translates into CASSAETSSGYTF.

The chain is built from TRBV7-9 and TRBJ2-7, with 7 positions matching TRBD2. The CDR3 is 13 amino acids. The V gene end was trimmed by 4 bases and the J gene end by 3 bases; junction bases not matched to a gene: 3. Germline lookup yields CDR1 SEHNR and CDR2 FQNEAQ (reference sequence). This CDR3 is CASSSGGSYEQYF. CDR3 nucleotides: TGTGCCAGCAGCTCCGGGGGGAGCTACGAGCAGTACTTC.

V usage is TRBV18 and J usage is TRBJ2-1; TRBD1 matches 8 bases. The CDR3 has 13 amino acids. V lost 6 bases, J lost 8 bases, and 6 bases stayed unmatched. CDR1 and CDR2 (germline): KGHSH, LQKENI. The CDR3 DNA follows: TGTGCCAGCTCTATGACAGGGGACGATGAGCAGTTCTTC. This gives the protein CASSMTGDDEQFF.

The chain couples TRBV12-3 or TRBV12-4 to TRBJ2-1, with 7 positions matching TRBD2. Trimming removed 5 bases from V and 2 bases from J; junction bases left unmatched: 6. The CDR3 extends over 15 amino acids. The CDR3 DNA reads TGTGCCAGCAGTCCCGCTAGCGGAGCCTACAATGAGCAGTTCTTC. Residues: CASSPASGAYNEQFF.

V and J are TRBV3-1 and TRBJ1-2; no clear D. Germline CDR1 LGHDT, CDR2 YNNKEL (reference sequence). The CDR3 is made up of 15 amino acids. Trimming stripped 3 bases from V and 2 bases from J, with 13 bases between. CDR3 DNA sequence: TGTGCCAGCAGCCAGGACCTCGCTCTAAACTATGGCTACACCTTC. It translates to CASSQDLALNYGYTF.

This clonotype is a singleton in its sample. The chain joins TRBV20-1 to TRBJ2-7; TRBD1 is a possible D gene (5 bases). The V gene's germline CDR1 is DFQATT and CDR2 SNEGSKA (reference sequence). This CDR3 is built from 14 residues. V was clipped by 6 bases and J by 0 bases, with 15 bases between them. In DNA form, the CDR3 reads TGCAGTGCAAAAGACAGCGCAGGCTCCTACGAGCAGTACTTC. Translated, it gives CSAKDSAGSYEQYF.

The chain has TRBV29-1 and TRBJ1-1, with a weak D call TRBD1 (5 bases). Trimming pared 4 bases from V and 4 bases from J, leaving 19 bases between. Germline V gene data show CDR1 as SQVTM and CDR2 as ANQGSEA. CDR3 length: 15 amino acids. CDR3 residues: CSVGGTPTVGTEAFF. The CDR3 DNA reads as TGCAGCGTTGGGGGGACTCCTACTGTGGGCACTGAAGCTTTCTTT.